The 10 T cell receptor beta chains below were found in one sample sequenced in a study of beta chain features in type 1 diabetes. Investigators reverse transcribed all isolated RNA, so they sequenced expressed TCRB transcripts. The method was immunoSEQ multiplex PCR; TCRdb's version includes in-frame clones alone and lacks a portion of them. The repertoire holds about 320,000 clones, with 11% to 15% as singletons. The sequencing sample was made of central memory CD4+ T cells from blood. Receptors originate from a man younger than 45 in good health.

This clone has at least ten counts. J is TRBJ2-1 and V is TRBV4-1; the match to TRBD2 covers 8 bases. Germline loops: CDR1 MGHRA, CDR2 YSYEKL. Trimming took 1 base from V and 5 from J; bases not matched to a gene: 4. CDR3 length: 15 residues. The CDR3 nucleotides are TGCGCCAGCAGCCAAGGTAGCGGGACTGACAATGAGCAGTTCTTC. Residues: CASSQGSGTDNEQFF.

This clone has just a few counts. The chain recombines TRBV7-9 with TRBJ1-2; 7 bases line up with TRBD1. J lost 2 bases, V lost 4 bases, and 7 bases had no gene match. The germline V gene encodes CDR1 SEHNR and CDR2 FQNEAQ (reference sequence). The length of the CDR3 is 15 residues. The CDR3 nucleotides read TGTGCCAGCAGCTCCGGACAGGCCTCGAACTATGGCTACACCTTC. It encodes CASSSGQASNYGYTF.

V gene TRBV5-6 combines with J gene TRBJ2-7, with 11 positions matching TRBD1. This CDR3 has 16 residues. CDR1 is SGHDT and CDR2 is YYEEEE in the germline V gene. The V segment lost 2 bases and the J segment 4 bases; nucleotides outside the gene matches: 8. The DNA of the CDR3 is TGTGCCAGCAGCTTACTAGGACAGGGGGCGAGATACGAGCAGTACTTC. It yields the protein CASSLLGQGARYEQYF.

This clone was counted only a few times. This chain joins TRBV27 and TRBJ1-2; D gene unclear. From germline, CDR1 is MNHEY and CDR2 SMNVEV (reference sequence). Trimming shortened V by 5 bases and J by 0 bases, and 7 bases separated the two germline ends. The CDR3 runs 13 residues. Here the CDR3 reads CASSLQANYGYTF. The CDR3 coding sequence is TGTGCCAGCAGTCTCCAGGCTAACTATGGCTACACCTTC.

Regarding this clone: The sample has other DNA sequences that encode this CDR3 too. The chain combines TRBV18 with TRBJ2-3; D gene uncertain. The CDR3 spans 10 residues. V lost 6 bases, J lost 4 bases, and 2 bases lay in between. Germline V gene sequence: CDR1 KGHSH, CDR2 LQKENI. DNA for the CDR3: TGTGCCAGCTCCCCAGATACGCAGTATTTT. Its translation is CASSPDTQYF.

The CDR3 sequence is CASRMGLVGGATEAFF. The CDR3 DNA sequence: TGTGCCAGCAGGATGGGATTAGTCGGGGGCGCAACTGAAGCTTTCTTT. This chain connects TRBV2 to TRBJ1-1, with a weak D call TRBD1 (6 bases). CDR1 and CDR2 (germline): SNHLY, FYNNEI. Trimming stripped 6 bases from V and 5 bases from J, with 22 bases between. The CDR3 consists of 16 residues.

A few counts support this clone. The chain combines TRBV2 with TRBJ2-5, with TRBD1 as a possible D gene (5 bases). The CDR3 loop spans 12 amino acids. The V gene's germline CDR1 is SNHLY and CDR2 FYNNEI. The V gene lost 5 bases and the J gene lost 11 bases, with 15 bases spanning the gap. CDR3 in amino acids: CASSPGHGGQYF. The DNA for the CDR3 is TGTGCCAGCAGTCCAGGGCATGGCGGACAGTACTTC.

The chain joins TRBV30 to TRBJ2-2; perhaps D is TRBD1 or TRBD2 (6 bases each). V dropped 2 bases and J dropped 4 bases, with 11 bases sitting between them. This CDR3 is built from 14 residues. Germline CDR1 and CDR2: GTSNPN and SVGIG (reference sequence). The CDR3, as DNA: TGTGCCTGGAGTAGGGGGGAGATCACCGGGGAGCTGTTTTTT. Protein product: CAWSRGEITGELFF.

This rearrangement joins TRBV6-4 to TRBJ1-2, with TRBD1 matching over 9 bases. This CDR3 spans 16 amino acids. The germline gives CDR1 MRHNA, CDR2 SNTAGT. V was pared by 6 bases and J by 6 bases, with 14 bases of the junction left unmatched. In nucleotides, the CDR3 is TGTGCCAGCAGCGAATTCGGTGGGACAGGGCCCCATGGCTACACCTTC. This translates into CASSEFGGTGPHGYTF.

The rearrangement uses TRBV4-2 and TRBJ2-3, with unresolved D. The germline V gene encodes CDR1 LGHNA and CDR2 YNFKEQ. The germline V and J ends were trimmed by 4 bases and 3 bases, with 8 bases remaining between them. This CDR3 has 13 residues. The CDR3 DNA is TGTGCCAGCAGCCCCCAAACGACAGATACGCAGTATTTT. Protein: CASSPQTTDTQYF.